This T cell receptor (beta chain) was profiled in a study of cytomegalovirus exposure and HLA in healthy donors. General study results and limits: Reported performance of the classifier showed diagnosis of cytomegalovirus status with high specificity and sensitivity.

Regarding this clone: Its antigen is unknown.

The PCR made use of 60 Vbeta and 13 Jbeta primers. Repertoires were generated with immunoSEQ multiplex PCR, while TCRdb's copy carries only in-frame clones and drops some. The table includes fewer than 250,000 clones, roughly 81% detected once. Per germline, CDR1 MNHNS and CDR2 SASEGT. The CDR3 is 14 amino acids. The V and J ends lost 7 bases and 6 bases, in that order; junction bases with no gene match: 5. The donors gave bone marrow, and they were healthy. The receptor was isolated from a woman aged 25 to 39 in good health and CMV-seropositive. Sequencing input: PBMCs. The genes are TRBV6-1 and TRBJ2-1; the match to TRBD2 covers 11 bases. In DNA form, the CDR3 reads TGTGCCAGCACCACTAGCGGGAGCCCCAATGAGCAGTTCTTC. Protein product: CASTTSGSPNEQFF.